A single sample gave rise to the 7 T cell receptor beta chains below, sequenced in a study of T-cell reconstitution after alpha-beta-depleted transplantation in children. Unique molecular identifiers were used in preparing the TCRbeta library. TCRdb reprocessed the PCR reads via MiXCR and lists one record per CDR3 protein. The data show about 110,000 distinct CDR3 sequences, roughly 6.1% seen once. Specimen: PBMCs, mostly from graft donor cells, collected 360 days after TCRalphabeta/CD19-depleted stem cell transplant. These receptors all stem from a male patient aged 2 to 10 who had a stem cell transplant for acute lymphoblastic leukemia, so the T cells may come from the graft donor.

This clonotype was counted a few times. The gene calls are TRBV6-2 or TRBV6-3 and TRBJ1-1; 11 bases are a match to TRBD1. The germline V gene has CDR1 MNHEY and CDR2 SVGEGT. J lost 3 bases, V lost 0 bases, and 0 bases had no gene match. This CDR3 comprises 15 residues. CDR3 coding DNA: TGTGCCAGCAGTTACTCGGGACAGGGGGACACTGAAGCTTTCTTT. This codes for CASSYSGQGDTEAFF.

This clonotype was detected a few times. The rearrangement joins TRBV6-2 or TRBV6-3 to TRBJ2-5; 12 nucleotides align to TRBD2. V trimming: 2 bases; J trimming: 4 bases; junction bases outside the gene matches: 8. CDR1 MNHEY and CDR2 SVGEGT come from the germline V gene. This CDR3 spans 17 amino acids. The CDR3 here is CASSYGLTSGRLETQYF. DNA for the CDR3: TGTGCCAGCAGTTACGGGCTGACTAGCGGGAGATTAGAGACCCAGTACTTC.

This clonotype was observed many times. Here the CDR3 DNA reads TGTGCCAGCAGTTCAGCTCCCTGGGGCACAGATACGCAGTATTTT. Translation gives CASSSAPWGTDTQYF. The V and J genes are TRBV14 and TRBJ2-3; D is ambiguous. V shed 6 bases and J shed 1 base, with 14 bases lying between them. CDR1 is SGHDN and CDR2 is FVKESK in the germline V gene. The CDR3 consists of 15 residues.

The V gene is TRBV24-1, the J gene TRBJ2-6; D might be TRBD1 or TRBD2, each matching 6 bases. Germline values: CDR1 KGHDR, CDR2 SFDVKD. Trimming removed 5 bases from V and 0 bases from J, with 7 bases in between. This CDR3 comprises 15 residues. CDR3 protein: CATSGGASGANVLTF. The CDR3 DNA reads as TGTGCCACCAGTGGGGGGGCCTCTGGGGCCAACGTCCTGACTTTC.

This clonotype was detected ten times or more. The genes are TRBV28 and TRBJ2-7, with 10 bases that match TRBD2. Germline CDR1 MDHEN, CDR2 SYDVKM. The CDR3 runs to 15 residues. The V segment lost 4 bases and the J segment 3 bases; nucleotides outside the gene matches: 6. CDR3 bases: TGTGCCAGCAGTTCCGGGACTAGCGTCCTCTACGAGCAGTACTTC. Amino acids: CASSSGTSVLYEQYF.

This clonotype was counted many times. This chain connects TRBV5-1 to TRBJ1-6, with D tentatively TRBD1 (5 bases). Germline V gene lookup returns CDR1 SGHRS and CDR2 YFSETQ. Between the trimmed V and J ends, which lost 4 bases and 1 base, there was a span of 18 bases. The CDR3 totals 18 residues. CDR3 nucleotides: TGCGCCAGCAGCCTCGTGATGGGGACGAGGTCCTATAATTCACCCCTCCACTTT. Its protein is CASSLVMGTRSYNSPLHF.

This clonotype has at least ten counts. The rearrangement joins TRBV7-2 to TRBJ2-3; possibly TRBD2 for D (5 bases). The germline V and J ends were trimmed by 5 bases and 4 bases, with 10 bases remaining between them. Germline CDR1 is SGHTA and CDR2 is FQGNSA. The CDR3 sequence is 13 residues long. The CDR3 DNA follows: TGTGCCAGCAGCCCCCGGGGTCCAGATACGCAGTATTTT. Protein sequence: CASSPRGPDTQYF.